This TCR beta chain derives from a study of blood T cell repertoires in COVID-19. Overall study: Specimens from acute and convalescent COVID-19 originated in the United States, Italy and Spain. Sources were T cells, B-cell-depleted T cells, or PBMCs; the material itself was cDNA or gDNA.

Clones were sequenced by immunoSEQ multiplex PCR, and TCRdb holds only the in-frame ones, with some missing. The sample consists of 15,000 to 20,000 clones, approximately 85% of them appearing once. The germline gives CDR1 SGDLS, CDR2 YYNGEE. V shed 1 base and J shed 0 bases, with 4 bases lying between them. The CDR3 is 13 residues long. The chain recombines TRBV9 with TRBJ1-1; D not certain. This clonotype was obtained from an older man with acute or convalescent COVID-19. The sample consisted of peripheral blood. The DNA for the CDR3 is TGTGCCAGCAGCGTACGGGTGAACACTGAAGCTTTCTTT. Amino acid sequence: CASSVRVNTEAFF. The variable domain in full, completed from reference TRBV9 and TRBJ1-1, reads DSGVTQTPKHLITATGQRVTLRCSPRSGDLSVYWYQQSLDQGLQFLIQYYNGEERAKGNILERFSAQQFPDLHSELNLSSLELGDSALYFCASSVRVNTEAFFGQGTRLTVV.